This entry features one T cell receptor beta chain sequence. Its antigen is unidentified. In germline, CDR1 is MGHRA, CDR2 YSYEKL. The ends were cut back, 0 bases at V and 2 bases at J, with 13 bases in the middle. The CDR3 totals 16 residues. This entry belongs to a study of T cells after yellow fever vaccination. Study-wide results and caveats: Peaking faster, on day 5 versus 15, the secondary response was nonetheless weaker.

A single record per CDR3 protein comes from TCRdb applying MiXCR to the 5' RACE reads. The sample carries hundreds of thousands of distinct CDR3 sequences, about 17% recorded once. The chain joins TRBV4-1 to TRBJ2-5; D gene unclear. The specimen was PBMCs, collected 4 to 5 days after the first yellow fever vaccination. This sequence originates from a man between 18 and 35 years old who received the YFV17D yellow fever vaccine. The CDR3 region is CASSQDGRLIQETQYF. CDR3 sequence (DNA): TGCGCCAGCAGCCAAGACGGGCGACTCATTCAAGAGACCCAGTACTTC.